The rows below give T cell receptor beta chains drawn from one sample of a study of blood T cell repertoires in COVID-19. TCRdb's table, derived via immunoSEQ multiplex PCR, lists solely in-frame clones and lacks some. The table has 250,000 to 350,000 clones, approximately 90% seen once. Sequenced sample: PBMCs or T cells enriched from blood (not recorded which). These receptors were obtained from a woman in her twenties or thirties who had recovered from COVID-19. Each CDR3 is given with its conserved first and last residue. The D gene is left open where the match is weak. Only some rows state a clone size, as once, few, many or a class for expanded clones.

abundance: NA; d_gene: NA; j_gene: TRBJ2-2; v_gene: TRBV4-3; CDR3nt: TGCGCCAGCAGCCAAGCGACAAATCCTATAGCCGGGGAGCTGTTTTTT; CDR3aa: CASSQATNPIAGELFF
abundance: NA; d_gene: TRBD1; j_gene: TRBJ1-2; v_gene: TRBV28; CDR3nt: TGTGCCAGCAGTTTCGAGAGGGGGCGGGGCTACACCTTC; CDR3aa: CASSFERGRGYTF
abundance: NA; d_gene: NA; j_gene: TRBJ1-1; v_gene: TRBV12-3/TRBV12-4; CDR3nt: TGTGCCAGCAGTTTTTTAATGAACACTGAAGCTTTCTTT; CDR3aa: CASSFLMNTEAFF
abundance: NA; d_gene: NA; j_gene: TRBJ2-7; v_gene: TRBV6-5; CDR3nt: TGTGCCAGCAGTTATGGGCAGGGTGTTGGCTACGAGCAGTACTTC; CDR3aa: CASSYGQGVGYEQYF
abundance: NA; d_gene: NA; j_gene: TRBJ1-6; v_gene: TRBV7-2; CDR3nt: TGTGCCAGCAGCTTAGATTACTTATCACCCCTCCACTTT; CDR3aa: CASSLDYLSPLHF
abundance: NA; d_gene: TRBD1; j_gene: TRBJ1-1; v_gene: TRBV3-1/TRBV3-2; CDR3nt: TGTGCCAGCAGCACTCCCGGACAGGACACTGAAGCTTTCTTT; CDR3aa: CASSTPGQDTEAFF
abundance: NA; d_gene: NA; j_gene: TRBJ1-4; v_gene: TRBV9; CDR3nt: TGTGCCAGCAGCGTAGTAGGAGGAGGAGAAAAACTGTTTTTT; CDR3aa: CASSVVGGGEKLFF
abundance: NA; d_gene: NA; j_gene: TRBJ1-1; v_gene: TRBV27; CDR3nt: TGTGCCAGCAGTTTAGCAGGGCGGTTCACTGAAGCTTTCTTT; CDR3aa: CASSLAGRFTEAFF
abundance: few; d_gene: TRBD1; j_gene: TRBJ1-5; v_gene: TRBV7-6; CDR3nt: TGTGCCAGCAGCTTAGTCGCGGCGGACAGGGTTGTCAATCAGCCCCAGCATTTT; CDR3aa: CASSLVAADRVVNQPQHF
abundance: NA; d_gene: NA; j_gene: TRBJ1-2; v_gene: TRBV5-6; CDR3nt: TGTGCCAGCAGCTTGGTAGGGGGACCTAACTATGGCTACACCTTC; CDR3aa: CASSLVGGPNYGYTF
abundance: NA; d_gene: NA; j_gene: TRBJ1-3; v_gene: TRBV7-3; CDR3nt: TGTGCCAGCAGCTCCGGACAGGGAAACACCATATATTTT; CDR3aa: CASSSGQGNTIYF
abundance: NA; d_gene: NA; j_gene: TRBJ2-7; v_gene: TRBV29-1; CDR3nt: TGCAGCGTTGAGTCAGGGGCGTCCTACGAGCAGTACTTC; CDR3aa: CSVESGASYEQYF
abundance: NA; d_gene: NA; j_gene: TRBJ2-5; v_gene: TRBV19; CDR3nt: TGTGCCAGTAGTATGACTTTTACCCAAGAGACCCAGTACTTC; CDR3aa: CASSMTFTQETQYF
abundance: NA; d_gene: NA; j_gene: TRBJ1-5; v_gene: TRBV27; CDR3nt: TGTGCCAGCAGCACATATAGCAATCAGCCCCAGCATTTT; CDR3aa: CASSTYSNQPQHF
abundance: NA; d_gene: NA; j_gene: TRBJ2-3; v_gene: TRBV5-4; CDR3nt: TGTGCCAGCAGCTTGCAACTAGAAGCAGATACGCAGTATTTT; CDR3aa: CASSLQLEADTQYF
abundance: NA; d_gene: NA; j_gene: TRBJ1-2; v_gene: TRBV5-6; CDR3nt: TGTGCCAGCAGCCCGCCTTCTCAGGGGTTGGGCTACACCTTC; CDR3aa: CASSPPSQGLGYTF
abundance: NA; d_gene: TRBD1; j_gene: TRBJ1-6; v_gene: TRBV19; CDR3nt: TGTGCCAGTAGCCGGCCGGTATCGGGACAGGGTTATTCACCCCTCCACTTT; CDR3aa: CASSRPVSGQGYSPLHF
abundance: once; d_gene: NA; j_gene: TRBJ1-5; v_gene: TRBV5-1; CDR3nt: TGCGCCAGCAGCGCGGGGACGGGCGGCAGCAATCAGCCCCAGCATTTT; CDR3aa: CASSAGTGGSNQPQHF
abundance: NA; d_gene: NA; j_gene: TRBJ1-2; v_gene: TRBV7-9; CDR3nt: TGTGCCAGCAGCTTTCTCCAGGGTCCCTCTGGGGGCTACACCTTC; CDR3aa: CASSFLQGPSGGYTF
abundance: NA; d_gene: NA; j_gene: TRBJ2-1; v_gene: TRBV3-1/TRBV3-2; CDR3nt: TGTGCCAGCAGCCATCTAGAGAATGAGCAGTTCTTC; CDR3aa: CASSHLENEQFF
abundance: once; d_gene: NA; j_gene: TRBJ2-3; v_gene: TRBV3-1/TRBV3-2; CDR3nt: TGTGCCAGCAGCCAAGACAGCGTGAGCACAGATACGCAGTATTTT; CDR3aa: CASSQDSVSTDTQYF
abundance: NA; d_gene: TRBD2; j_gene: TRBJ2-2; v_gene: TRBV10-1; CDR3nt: TGCGCCAGCAGTGTTGGACTAGTCGGGGAGCTGTTTTTT; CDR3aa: CASSVGLVGELFF
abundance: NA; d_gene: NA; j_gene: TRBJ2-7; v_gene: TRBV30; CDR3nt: TGTGCCTGGAGGGTATGGGACAACGAGCAGTACTTC; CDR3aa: CAWRVWDNEQYF
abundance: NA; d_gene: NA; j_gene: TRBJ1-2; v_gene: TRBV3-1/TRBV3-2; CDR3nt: TGTGCCAGCAGTATGACAGGCAATGGCTACACCTTC; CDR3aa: CASSMTGNGYTF
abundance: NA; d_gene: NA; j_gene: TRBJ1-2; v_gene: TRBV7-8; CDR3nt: TGTGCCAGCGGAGGGGCGCTGGCGCCTGACTATGGCTACACCTTC; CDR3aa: CASGGALAPDYGYTF
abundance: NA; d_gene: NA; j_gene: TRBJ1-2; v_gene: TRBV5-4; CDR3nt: TGTGCCAGCAGCTTGGCGGGAAATACCTATGGCTACACCTTC; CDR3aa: CASSLAGNTYGYTF
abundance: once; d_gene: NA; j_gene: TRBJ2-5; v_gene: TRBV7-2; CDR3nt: TGTGCCAGCAGCTTAGTTACAGGAAAAGAGACCCAGTACTTC; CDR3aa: CASSLVTGKETQYF
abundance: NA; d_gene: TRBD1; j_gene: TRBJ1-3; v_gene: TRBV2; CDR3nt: TGTGCCAGCAGTGTCTTGGGGACAGGGACGGCTGGAAACACCATATATTTT; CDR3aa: CASSVLGTGTAGNTIYF
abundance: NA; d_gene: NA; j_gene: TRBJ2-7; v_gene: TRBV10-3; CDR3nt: TGTGCCATTGGTGACAGCAACTCCTACGAGCAGTACTTC; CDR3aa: CAIGDSNSYEQYF
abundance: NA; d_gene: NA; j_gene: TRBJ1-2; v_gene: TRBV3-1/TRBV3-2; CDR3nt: TGTGCCAGCAGCTCCCAAGTAGGGGTTGCCTATGGCTACACCTTC; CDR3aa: CASSSQVGVAYGYTF